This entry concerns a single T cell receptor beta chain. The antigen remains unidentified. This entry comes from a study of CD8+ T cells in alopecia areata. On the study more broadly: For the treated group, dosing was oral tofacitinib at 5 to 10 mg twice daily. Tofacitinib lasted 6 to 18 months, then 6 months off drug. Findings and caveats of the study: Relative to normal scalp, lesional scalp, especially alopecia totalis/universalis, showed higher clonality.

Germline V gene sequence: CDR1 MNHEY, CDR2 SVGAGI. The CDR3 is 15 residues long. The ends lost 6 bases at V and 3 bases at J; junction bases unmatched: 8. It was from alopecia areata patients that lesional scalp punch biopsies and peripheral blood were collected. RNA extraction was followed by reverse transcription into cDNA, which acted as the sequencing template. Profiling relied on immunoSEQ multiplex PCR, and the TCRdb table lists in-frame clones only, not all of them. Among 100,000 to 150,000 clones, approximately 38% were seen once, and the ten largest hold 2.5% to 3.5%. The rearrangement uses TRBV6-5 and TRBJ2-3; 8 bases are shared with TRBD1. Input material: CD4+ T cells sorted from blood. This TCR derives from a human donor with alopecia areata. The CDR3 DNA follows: TGTGCCAGCAGCCGACAGGGGATCCGTACAGATACGCAGTATTTT. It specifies CASSRQGIRTDTQYF.